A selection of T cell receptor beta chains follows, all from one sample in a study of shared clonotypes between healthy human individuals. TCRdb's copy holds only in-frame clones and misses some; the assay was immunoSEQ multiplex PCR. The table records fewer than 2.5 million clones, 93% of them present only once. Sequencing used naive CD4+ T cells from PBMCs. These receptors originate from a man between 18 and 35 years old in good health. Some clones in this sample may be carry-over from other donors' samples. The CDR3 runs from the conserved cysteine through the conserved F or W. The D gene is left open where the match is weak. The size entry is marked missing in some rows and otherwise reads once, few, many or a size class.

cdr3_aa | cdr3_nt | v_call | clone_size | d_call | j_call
CASSLMSLGTDTQYF | TGTGCCAGCAGCTTAATGTCACTGGGGACAGATACGCAGTATTTT | TRBV7-2 | - | - | TRBJ2-3
CASRAVRGANTGELFF | TGTGCCAGCAGGGCAGTCCGAGGTGCGAACACCGGGGAGCTGTTTTTT | TRBV6-9 | - | - | TRBJ2-2
CASSPRVLETQYF | TGTGCCAGTAGCCCTAGAGTCCTAGAGACCCAGTACTTC | TRBV19 | - | - | TRBJ2-5
CASNSAGQAYNEQFF | TGTGCCAGCAACTCAGCGGGCCAAGCCTACAATGAGCAGTTCTTC | TRBV28 | - | - | TRBJ2-1
CASSFDGSGLKYF | TGTGCCAGCAGCTTCGACGGTAGCGGGCTGAAGTACTTC | TRBV11-2 | once | TRBD2 | TRBJ2-7
CASRVTGRQGYTF | TGTGCCAGCAGGGTGACAGGGAGGCAGGGCTACACCTTC | TRBV2 | - | TRBD1 | TRBJ1-2
CASSPGTGKVEQYF | TGCGCCAGCAGCCCCGGGACAGGGAAAGTCGAGCAGTACTTC | TRBV4-3 | - | TRBD1 | TRBJ2-7
CASSQQQGNEQFF | TGCGCCAGCAGCCAACAACAGGGCAACGAGCAGTTCTTC | TRBV4-3 | - | - | TRBJ2-1
CASSVGTGGRHEQYF | TGTGCCAGCAGCGTCGGGACAGGGGGACGCCACGAGCAGTACTTC | TRBV5-8 | - | TRBD1 | TRBJ2-7
CASSQQGGTEAFF | TGTGCCAGTAGCCAACAGGGTGGCACTGAAGCTTTCTTT | TRBV19 | - | - | TRBJ1-1
CASSIGDTPDYEQYF | TGTGCCAGTAGTATCGGGGATACCCCCGACTACGAGCAGTACTTC | TRBV19 | - | - | TRBJ2-7
CASSRQGSPYNEQFF | TGTGCCAGCAGTCGACAGGGAAGTCCCTACAATGAGCAGTTCTTC | TRBV6-4 | - | TRBD1 | TRBJ2-1
CASSFTFVGEQYF | TGTGCCAGCAGCTTTACTTTTGTGGGCGAGCAGTACTTC | TRBV11-3 | once | - | TRBJ2-7
CARSCLRLAGPTLSSYEQYF | TGTGCCAGAAGCTGTCTGCGGCTAGCGGGACCAACGTTGAGCTCCTACGAGCAGTACTTC | TRBV5-3 | - | TRBD2 | TRBJ2-7
CSVQSPQNPQETQYF | TGCAGCGTACAATCGCCACAAAACCCCCAAGAGACCCAGTACTTC | TRBV29-1 | - | - | TRBJ2-5
CASNQGHEQYF | TGTGCCAGCAACCAGGGGCACGAGCAGTACTTC | TRBV5-6 | - | - | TRBJ2-7
CASSPPGQGSEKLFF | TGTGCCAGCTCACCACCGGGACAGGGCTCGGAAAAACTGTTTTTT | TRBV18 | once | TRBD1 | TRBJ1-4
CSVAQGAGPYNEQFF | TGCAGCGTCGCCCAGGGGGCGGGCCCATACAATGAGCAGTTCTTC | TRBV29-1 | - | TRBD1 | TRBJ2-1
CASCWDGEETQYF | TGTGCCAGCTGCTGGGACGGAGAGGAGACCCAGTACTTC | TRBV28 | - | - | TRBJ2-5
CASSIRPGRNSPLHF | TGCGCCAGCAGCATAAGACCGGGTCGCAATTCACCCCTCCACTTT | TRBV5-1 | - | - | TRBJ1-6
CASSSGQGSRAAFF | TGTGCCAGCAGCTCCGGACAGGGGTCAAGGGCAGCTTTCTTT | TRBV11-3 | once | TRBD1 | TRBJ1-1
CASSERLAGWETQYF | TGTGCCAGCAGTGAACGACTAGCGGGATGGGAGACCCAGTACTTC | TRBV2 | - | TRBD2 | TRBJ2-5
CASSLGRLLAKNIQYF | TGCGCCAGCAGCCTTGGACGGCTACTAGCCAAAAACATTCAGTACTTC | TRBV5-1 | - | - | TRBJ2-4
CAISESKGHLQETQYF | TGTGCCATCAGTGAGTCGAAGGGGCACCTCCAAGAGACCCAGTACTTC | TRBV10-3 | - | - | TRBJ2-5
CASRKHRRDEQFF | TGTGCCAGTAGAAAGCACCGAAGGGATGAGCAGTTCTTC | TRBV19 | - | - | TRBJ2-1
CASAHAWQNYGYTF | TGCGCCAGCGCTCACGCCTGGCAGAACTATGGCTACACCTTC | TRBV5-1 | - | - | TRBJ1-2
CASSSGTPQETQYF | TGTGCCAGCAGTTCAGGGACCCCGCAAGAGACCCAGTACTTC | TRBV28 | - | - | TRBJ2-5
CASSLIGRTEAFF | TGTGCCAGCAGCTTAATCGGGAGGACTGAAGCTTTCTTT | TRBV7-6 | - | - | TRBJ1-1
CASTRGGNTEAFF | TGTGCCAGCACTCGGGGTGGGAACACTGAAGCTTTCTTT | TRBV6-5 | - | - | TRBJ1-1